The rows below give T cell receptor beta chains drawn from one sample of a study of shared clonotypes between healthy human individuals. Here immunoSEQ multiplex PCR was the method, and the copy in TCRdb shows in-frame clones only, minus some. The sample includes 2 million to 2.5 million clones, approximately 93% seen only once; the top ten take 0.36%. Source material: naive CD4+ T cells from PBMCs. The origin of the receptors is a man in his late teens or twenties in good health. Some clones in this sample may be carry-over from other donors' samples. Each CDR3 is given with its conserved first and last residue. D genes are given only for firm matches. Where a row states a size, it is once, few, many or the class of an expanded clone; other rows omit it.

size,V,J,D,CDR3,DNA
few,TRBV7-2,TRBJ1-2,TRBD1,CASSRDRNYGYTF,TGTGCCAGCAGCCGGGACAGGAACTATGGCTACACCTTC
NA,TRBV5-1,TRBJ1-5,TRBD1,CASSLGPGGRGQPQHF,TGCGCCAGCAGCTTGGGCCCAGGGGGTCGGGGGCAGCCCCAGCATTTT
NA,TRBV29-1,TRBJ2-7,TRBD2,CSVMGTSGPLLYSYEQYF,TGCAGCGTGATGGGGACTAGCGGGCCATTACTATACTCCTACGAGCAGTACTTC
NA,TRBV15,TRBJ2-7,TRBD1,CATSIRQGWYEQYF,TGTGCCACCAGCATCCGACAGGGGTGGTACGAGCAGTACTTC
NA,TRBV2,TRBJ2-1,NA,CASRGADEQFF,TGTGCCAGCCGGGGGGCGGATGAGCAGTTCTTC
few,TRBV18,TRBJ1-2,TRBD1,CASSPSGQSHGYTF,TGTGCCAGCTCACCGTCGGGACAGAGCCATGGCTACACCTTC
NA,TRBV5-1,TRBJ2-3,NA,CASSYRTDTQYF,TGCGCCAGCAGCTACCGGACAGATACGCAGTATTTT
NA,TRBV21-1,TRBJ2-4,NA,CASSKGRTGCGAKNIQYF,TGTGCCAGCAGCAAAGGGCGGACAGGGTGTGGGGCCAAAAACATTCAGTACTTC
few,TRBV7-3,TRBJ2-1,NA,CASSSVRSYNEQFF,TGTGCCAGCAGCTCGGTTAGGTCCTACAATGAGCAGTTCTTC
NA,TRBV7-9,TRBJ1-4,NA,CASSLGLANEKLFF,TGTGCCAGCAGCTTAGGTTTGGCTAATGAAAAACTGTTTTTT
NA,TRBV7-3,TRBJ2-5,TRBD2,CASSLTPGGQETQYF,TGTGCCAGCAGCTTAACCCCCGGGGGGCAAGAGACCCAGTACTTC
NA,TRBV30,TRBJ2-7,TRBD1,CAWSPGTGRYEQYF,TGTGCCTGGAGTCCCGGGACAGGGAGGTACGAGCAGTACTTC
once,TRBV28,TRBJ2-5,NA,CASSRAGNRRETQYF,TGTGCCAGCAGCCGCGCAGGTAACCGAAGGGAGACCCAGTACTTC
NA,TRBV5-1,TRBJ2-3,NA,CASSTVKPTTDTQYF,TGCGCCAGCAGTACCGTCAAGCCCACCACAGATACGCAGTATTTT
NA,TRBV28,TRBJ1-3,TRBD1,CASSLSGTGRINF,TGTGCCAGCAGTTTATCCGGGACAGGCAGAATTAATTTT
NA,TRBV28,TRBJ2-7,NA,CASKRGAVYEQYF,TGTGCCAGCAAAAGGGGGGCTGTCTACGAGCAGTACTTC
NA,TRBV5-6,TRBJ1-1,NA,CASTTPQGGDTEAFF,TGTGCCAGCACCACCCCGCAGGGAGGGGACACTGAAGCTTTCTTT
NA,TRBV25-1,TRBJ2-2,NA,CASSDGPNTGELFF,TGTGCCAGCAGTGATGGTCCGAACACCGGGGAGCTGTTTTTT
NA,TRBV27,TRBJ1-3,NA,CASSRKPSGNTIYF,TGTGCCAGCAGTAGAAAGCCCTCTGGAAACACCATATATTTT
NA,TRBV11-3,TRBJ2-1,TRBD1,CASSPPGQGSEQFF,TGTGCCAGCAGCCCACCGGGACAGGGTAGTGAGCAGTTCTTC
NA,TRBV6-5,TRBJ1-2,NA,CASSYSTGRPNYGYTF,TGTGCCAGCAGTTATAGTACAGGCAGGCCCAACTATGGCTACACCTTC
NA,TRBV5-1,TRBJ2-7,TRBD2,CASSSGTSAHEQYF,TGCGCCAGCAGCTCCGGGACTAGCGCACACGAGCAGTACTTC
once,TRBV4-2,TRBJ2-3,TRBD2,CASSQVKAGATDTQYF,TGTGCCAGCAGCCAAGTTAAGGCGGGAGCTACAGATACGCAGTATTTT
NA,TRBV19,TRBJ2-5,NA,CASAIGRVIIGPRDKKKETQYF,TGTGCCAGTGCTATCGGACGAGTCATAATCGGACCCCGAGACAAGAAAAAAGAGACCCAGTACTTC